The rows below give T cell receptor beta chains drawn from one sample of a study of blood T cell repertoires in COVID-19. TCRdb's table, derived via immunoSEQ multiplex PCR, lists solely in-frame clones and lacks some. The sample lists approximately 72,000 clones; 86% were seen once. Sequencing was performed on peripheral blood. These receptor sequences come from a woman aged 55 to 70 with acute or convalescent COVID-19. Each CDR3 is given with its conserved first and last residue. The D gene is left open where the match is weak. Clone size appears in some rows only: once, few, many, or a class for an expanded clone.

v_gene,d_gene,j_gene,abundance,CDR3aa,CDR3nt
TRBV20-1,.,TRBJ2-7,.,CSASVSYEQYF,TGCAGTGCTAGCGTTTCCTACGAGCAGTACTTC
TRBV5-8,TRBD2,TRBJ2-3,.,CASSPLASGGIADTQYF,TGTGCCAGCAGCCCCCTGGCCAGCGGGGGGATTGCAGATACGCAGTATTTT
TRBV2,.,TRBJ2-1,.,CASSLTFLSYNEQFF,TGTGCCAGCAGTTTGACATTCCTCTCCTACAATGAGCAGTTCTTC
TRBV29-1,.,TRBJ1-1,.,CSVEAGKFTEAFF,TGCAGCGTTGAAGCGGGGAAATTCACTGAAGCTTTCTTT
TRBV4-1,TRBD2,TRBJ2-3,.,CASSQLAGGTDTQYF,TGCGCCAGCAGCCAACTGGCGGGGGGCACAGATACGCAGTATTTT
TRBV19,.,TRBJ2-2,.,CASSGAGTNTGELFF,TGTGCCAGTAGTGGGGCGGGAACGAACACCGGGGAGCTGTTTTTT
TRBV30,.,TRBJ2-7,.,CACNLRREWGEQYF,TGTGCCTGCAACCTCAGAAGGGAGTGGGGCGAGCAGTACTTC
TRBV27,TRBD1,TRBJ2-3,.,CASSRPGGLRTDTQYF,TGTGCCAGCAGCCGACCAGGGGGCTTACGAACAGATACGCAGTATTTT
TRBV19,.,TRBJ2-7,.,CASRKLATAHEQYF,TGTGCCAGTAGGAAATTAGCGACTGCTCACGAGCAGTACTTC
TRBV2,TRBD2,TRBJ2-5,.,CASSGAGGPATQYF,TGTGCCAGCAGTGGGGCGGGGGGTCCAGCGACCCAGTACTTC
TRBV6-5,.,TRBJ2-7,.,CASSLQGTPVYEQYF,TGTGCCAGCAGTTTACAGGGGACTCCCGTCTACGAGCAGTACTTC
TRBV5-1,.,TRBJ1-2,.,CASSSTGYGYTF,TGCGCCAGCAGCTCCACAGGGTATGGCTACACCTTC
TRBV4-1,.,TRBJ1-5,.,CASSPLQGSQPQHF,TGCGCCAGCAGCCCCCTCCAGGGGTCTCAGCCCCAGCATTTT
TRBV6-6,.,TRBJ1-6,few,CASSYDSSSGALHF,TGTGCCAGCAGTTACGACAGTTCCTCGGGGGCCCTCCACTTT
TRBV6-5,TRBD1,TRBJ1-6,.,CASRGQGANNSPLHF,TGTGCCAGCAGAGGACAGGGGGCAAATAATTCACCCCTCCACTTT
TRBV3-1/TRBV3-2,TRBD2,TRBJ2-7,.,CASSQPPSGGASEQYF,TGTGCCAGCAGCCAACCCCCGAGCGGGGGGGCCTCCGAGCAGTACTTC
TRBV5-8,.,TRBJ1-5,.,CASSSETLNQPQHF,TGTGCCAGCAGCTCAGAAACCCTCAATCAGCCCCAGCATTTT
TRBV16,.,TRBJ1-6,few,CASSQFPGSNSPLHF,TGTGCCAGCAGCCAATTTCCGGGGTCAAATTCACCCCTCCACTTT
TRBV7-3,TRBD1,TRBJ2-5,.,CASSPTGGRIETQYF,TGTGCCAGCAGCCCGACAGGGGGCCGAATAGAGACCCAGTACTTC
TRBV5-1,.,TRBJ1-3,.,CASSPGLRGNTIYF,TGCGCCAGCAGCCCGGGACTACGCGGAAACACCATATATTTT
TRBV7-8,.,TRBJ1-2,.,CASSLASQQESYTF,TGTGCCAGCAGCTTAGCGTCGCAGCAGGAAAGCTACACCTTC
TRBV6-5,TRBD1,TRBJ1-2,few,CASSYSWGQQATF,TGTGCCAGCAGTTACTCGTGGGGACAGCAAGCCACCTTC
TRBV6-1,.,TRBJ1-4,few,CASSEMRVTEKLFF,TGTGCCAGCAGTGAAATGAGGGTCACTGAAAAACTGTTTTTT
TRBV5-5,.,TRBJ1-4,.,CASSVFSTNEKLFF,TGTGCCAGCAGCGTATTTTCAACTAATGAAAAACTGTTTTTT
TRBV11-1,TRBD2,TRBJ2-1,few,CASSYGTSGNYEQFF,TGTGCCAGCAGCTACGGGACTAGCGGGAATTATGAGCAGTTCTTC
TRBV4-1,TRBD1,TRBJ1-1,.,CASSQADRAMNTEAFF,TGCGCCAGCAGCCAGGCGGACAGGGCGATGAACACTGAAGCTTTCTTT
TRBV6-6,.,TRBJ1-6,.,CASSLGARQFNSPLHF,TGTGCCAGCAGTTTGGGGGCCAGACAGTTTAATTCACCCCTCCACTTT
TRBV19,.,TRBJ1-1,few,CASSIRQNSEAFF,TGTGCCAGTAGTATAAGACAGAATTCTGAAGCTTTCTTT
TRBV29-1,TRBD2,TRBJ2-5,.,CSVEGLAGLIQETQYF,TGCAGCGTTGAAGGACTAGCGGGTTTAATTCAAGAGACCCAGTACTTC
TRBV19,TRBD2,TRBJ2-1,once,CASSPGLAGINEQFF,TGTGCCAGTAGTCCCGGACTAGCGGGGATTAATGAGCAGTTCTTC
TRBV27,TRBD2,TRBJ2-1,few,CASIRSGGTGNEQFF,TGTGCCAGCATTCGGAGCGGGGGTACTGGGAATGAGCAGTTCTTC
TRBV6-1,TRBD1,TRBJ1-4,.,CASSEGTGAEKLFF,TGTGCCAGCAGTGAAGGGACAGGGGCTGAAAAACTGTTTTTT
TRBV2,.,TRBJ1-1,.,CASSVKRNTEAFF,TGTGCCAGCAGTGTTAAGCGGAACACTGAAGCTTTCTTT
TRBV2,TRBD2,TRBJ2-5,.,CASSVSSGDQETQYF,TGTGCCAGCAGTGTTTCTAGCGGGGACCAAGAGACCCAGTACTTC
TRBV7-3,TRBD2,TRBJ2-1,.,CASSPGGGSYNEQFF,TGTGCCAGCAGCCCGGGCGGGGGATCCTACAATGAGCAGTTCTTC
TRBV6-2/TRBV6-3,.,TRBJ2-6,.,CASSYTGAGANVLTF,TGTGCCAGCAGTTACACGGGGGCTGGGGCCAACGTCCTGACTTTC
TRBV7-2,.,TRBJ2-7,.,CASSLVGGGGLYF,TGTGCCAGCAGCTTAGTAGGAGGGGGGGGCCTGTACTTC
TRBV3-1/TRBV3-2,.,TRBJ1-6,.,CASSQDLRGSPLHF,TGTGCCAGCAGCCAAGACCTCCGGGGGTCACCCCTCCACTTT
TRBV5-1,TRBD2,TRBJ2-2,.,CASSSLPWRGASNTGELFF,TGCGCCAGCAGCTCCCTGCCTTGGCGGGGGGCCTCGAACACCGGGGAGCTGTTTTTT
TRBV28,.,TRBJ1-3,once,CASSFIRGNGNTIYF,TGTGCCAGCAGTTTTATTCGGGGGAATGGAAACACCATATATTTT
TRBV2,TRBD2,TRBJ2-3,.,CASSPTSGGGTDTQYF,TGTGCCAGCAGTCCGACTAGCGGGGGGGGCACAGATACGCAGTATTTT
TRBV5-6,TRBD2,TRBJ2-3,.,CASSYFSGGTTDTQYF,TGTGCCAGCAGCTACTTTAGCGGGGGCACCACAGATACGCAGTATTTT
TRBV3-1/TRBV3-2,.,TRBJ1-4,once,CASSPYSGGKEKLFF,TGTGCCAGCAGCCCGTACTCCGGGGGAAAGGAAAAACTGTTTTTT
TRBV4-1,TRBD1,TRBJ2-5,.,CASSQEYIGTGRQETQYF,TGCGCCAGCAGCCAAGAGTACATTGGGACAGGGCGACAAGAGACCCAGTACTTC
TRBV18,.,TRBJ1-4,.,CASSLGQADEKLFF,TGTGCCAGCTCACTGGGGCAGGCGGATGAAAAACTGTTTTTT
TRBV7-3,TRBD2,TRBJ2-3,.,CASSPGPGGTDTQYF,TGTGCCAGCAGCCCAGGCCCGGGGGGGACAGATACGCAGTATTTT
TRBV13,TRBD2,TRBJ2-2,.,CASSTLAGGIGELFF,TGTGCCAGCAGCACCCTAGCGGGGGGCATCGGGGAGCTGTTTTTT
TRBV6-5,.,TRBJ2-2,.,CASSDRYTGELFF,TGTGCCAGCAGCGACAGATACACCGGGGAGCTGTTTTTT
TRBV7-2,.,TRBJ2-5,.,CASSQDSYQETQYF,TGTGCCAGCAGCCAGGACTCGTACCAAGAGACCCAGTACTTC
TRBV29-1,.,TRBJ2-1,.,CSVGQRRNNEQFF,TGCAGCGTTGGACAGAGGAGAAACAATGAGCAGTTCTTC
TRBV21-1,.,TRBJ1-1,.,CASSDSPEEAFF,TGTGCCAGCAGCGACAGTCCCGAAGAAGCTTTCTTT
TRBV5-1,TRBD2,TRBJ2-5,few,CASSLAGASGAGETQYF,TGCGCCAGCAGCTTGGCCGGGGCGAGCGGGGCGGGGGAGACCCAGTACTTC
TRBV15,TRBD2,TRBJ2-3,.,CATSREREGDTQYF,TGTGCCACCAGCAGAGAACGGGAGGGGGATACGCAGTATTTT
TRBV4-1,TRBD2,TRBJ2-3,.,CASSQLTSGGADTQYF,TGCGCCAGCAGCCAACTGACTAGCGGGGGGGCAGATACGCAGTATTTT
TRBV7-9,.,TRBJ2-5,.,CASSWGWETQYF,TGTGCCAGCAGTTGGGGCTGGGAGACCCAGTACTTC
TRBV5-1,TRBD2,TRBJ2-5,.,CASSDNLAGGQETQYF,TGCGCCAGCAGCGACAATCTAGCGGGGGGGCAAGAGACCCAGTACTTC
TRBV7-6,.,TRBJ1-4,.,CASSKLQGTNEKLFF,TGTGCCAGCAGCAAACTACAGGGAACTAATGAAAAACTGTTTTTT
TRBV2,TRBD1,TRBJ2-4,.,CASTKDREDIQYF,TGTGCCAGCACCAAGGACAGGGAGGACATTCAGTACTTC
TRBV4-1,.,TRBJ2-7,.,CASSQDSRDTTYEQYF,TGCGCCAGCAGCCAAGATAGCCGGGACACCACCTACGAGCAGTACTTC